A single TCR beta chain is shown here with its context. V lost 3 bases and J 4 bases, leaving 18 bases between the germline ends. Germline V lookup: CDR1 LGHNA, CDR2 YNFKEQ. The CDR3 spans 16 residues. The assay was immunoSEQ multiplex PCR, and TCRdb's table has in-frame clones only and misses some. This sample carries roughly 500,000 clones, about 83% of them seen once, and the ten largest clones take roughly 12%. The data are from a study of Ad26.COV2.S vaccination and SARS-CoV-2 variants. Treatment defined: about 20 received Ad26.COV2.S at low or high dose, single or two shots; about 5 received placebo; per-sample allocation not given. Sampling occurred on day 63 after the first vaccine or placebo injection.

This sequence originates from a person between 18 and 59 years old who received the Ad26.COV2.S COVID-19 vaccine or a placebo. The sequences come from peripheral blood, collected in a trial of Ad26.COV2.S vaccine versus placebo. V and J are TRBV4-2 and TRBJ1-1; TRBD1 might be the D (5 bases). The CDR3 nucleotides are TGTGCCAGCAGCCAGGTCGGGCGAGCGGGGGGCACTGAAGCTTTCTTT. Its translation: CASSQVGRAGGTEAFF.